Listed below are T cell receptor beta chains from one sample, sequenced in a study of cytomegalovirus exposure and HLA in healthy donors. Libraries were prepared by immunoSEQ multiplex PCR; TCRdb keeps only in-frame clonotypes and omits some of them. This sample has some 160,000 clones, with roughly 82% found just once. Specimen: PBMCs. These receptor sequences come from a young woman in good health and CMV-seronegative. Both conserved end residues are part of each CDR3. The order of the fields is D gene, V gene, clone size, J gene, CDR3 DNA, CDR3 protein. A D gene is named only where the DNA matches it firmly. The size of a clone is reported for some rows only, either as once, few or many, or as a class for expanded clones.

D: NA
V: TRBV5-1
size: NA
J: TRBJ2-7
DNA: TGCGCCAGCAGTTTCACGCTAGGGGTTCAATACGAGCAGTACTTC
CDR3: CASSFTLGVQYEQYF

D: TRBD2
V: TRBV9
size: once
J: TRBJ2-3
DNA: TGTGCCAGCCAGGGGGTAGCGGGGGGATACACAGATACGCAGTATTTT
CDR3: CASQGVAGGYTDTQYF

D: TRBD2
V: TRBV5-4
size: NA
J: TRBJ2-5
DNA: TGTGCCAGCAGCACCGGACTAGCCGGGACGTTGGGGGAGACCCAGTACTTC
CDR3: CASSTGLAGTLGETQYF

D: NA
V: TRBV5-5
size: NA
J: TRBJ2-3
DNA: TGTGCCAGCAATCCGTTTCCCGGAGCAGATACGCAGTATTTT
CDR3: CASNPFPGADTQYF

D: NA
V: TRBV6-1
size: NA
J: TRBJ1-1
DNA: TGTGCCAGCAGGACTACTATGAACACTGAAGCTTTCTTT
CDR3: CASRTTMNTEAFF

D: NA
V: TRBV11-2
size: NA
J: TRBJ2-5
DNA: TGTGCCAGCAGCTTAGTACACAGAGAAGAGACCCAGTACTTC
CDR3: CASSLVHREETQYF

D: NA
V: TRBV27
size: NA
J: TRBJ2-7
DNA: TGTGCCAGCAGTTTATCAGTAAACCTACGAGGGCAGTACTTC
CDR3: CASSLSVNLRGQYF

D: NA
V: TRBV7-5
size: NA
J: TRBJ1-5
DNA: TGTGCCAGAAGTTCCACAGGGGACCTAAGCAATCAGCCCCAGCATTTT
CDR3: CARSSTGDLSNQPQHF

D: TRBD1
V: TRBV7-9
size: NA
J: TRBJ1-2
DNA: TGTTCCAGCAGCTTAGGAGGGGGCGGAGGCTACACCTTC
CDR3: CSSSLGGGGGYTF

D: NA
V: TRBV7-3
size: NA
J: TRBJ1-2
DNA: TGTGCCAGCAGCTTAATTCCCGGGTCATATAGCTACACCTTC
CDR3: CASSLIPGSYSYTF

D: NA
V: TRBV27
size: NA
J: TRBJ2-2
DNA: TGTGCCAGCTCCCGTGGGCCCGGGGAGCTGTTTTTT
CDR3: CASSRGPGELFF